Below, 18 T cell receptor beta chains from the same sample are listed, as sequenced in a study of blood T cell repertoires in COVID-19. Only in-frame clones appear in the TCRdb table, and some are missing; sequencing was by immunoSEQ multiplex PCR. The table records 23,000 or so clones, around 90% of them present only once. The sample comprised peripheral blood. These receptors came from a human donor in a cohort sampled during active COVID-19.

This chain links TRBV7-3 with TRBJ2-3; tentatively, D is TRBD1 (6 bases). Germline V lookup: CDR1 SGHTA, CDR2 FQGTGA. V was shortened by 1 base and J by 1 base, with 6 bases between the two germline ends. The CDR3 extends over 14 amino acids. The CDR3 protein is CASSLNRGTDTQYF. The CDR3 DNA reads as TGTGCCAGCAGCTTAAACAGGGGCACAGATACGCAGTATTTT.

This sequence joins TRBV4-3 and TRBJ2-3; D is uncertain. In germline, CDR1 is LGHNA, CDR2 YSLEER. Trimming left V 0 bases short and J 14 bases short, with 15 bases between. The length of the CDR3 is 13 residues. The CDR3 is CASSQDVGLVRYF. CDR3 sequence (DNA): TGCGCCAGCAGCCAAGATGTGGGCTTAGTGCGGTATTTT.

The DNA for the CDR3 is TGTGCCAGCCAGCGGGCTGGGGCCAACGTCCTGACTTTC. As protein: CASQRAGANVLTF. The chain couples TRBV28 to TRBJ2-6, with D tentatively TRBD2 (6 bases). Germline CDR1 and CDR2: MDHEN and SYDVKM. This CDR3 contains 13 residues. Trimming removed 8 bases at V and 2 bases at J, with 7 bases between.

This chain uses TRBV28 with TRBJ1-3, with 9 positions matching TRBD1. V dropped 6 bases and J dropped 3; count of bases not matched to a gene: 9. Germline CDR1 and CDR2: MDHEN and SYDVKM. The CDR3 has 16 residues. Here the CDR3 DNA reads TGTGCCAGCAGAAAAACAGGGGGCTCGATTGGAAACACCATATATTTT. Its protein product is CASRKTGGSIGNTIYF.

The chain joins TRBV7-9 to TRBJ2-3; tentatively, D is TRBD2 (6 bases). The CDR3 is made up of 14 amino acids. Germline V gene data show CDR1 as SEHNR and CDR2 as FQNEAQ (reference sequence). The V and J ends lost 6 bases and 1 base respectively, with 11 bases between them. The CDR3 region is CASRGGSGTDTQYF. Written as DNA, the CDR3 is TGTGCCAGCAGGGGGGGTTCGGGCACAGATACGCAGTATTTT.

The chain is built from TRBV24-1 and TRBJ2-1; tentative D call: TRBD1 (5 bases). CDR1 and CDR2 (germline): KGHDR, SFDVKD. V was trimmed by 3 bases and J by 2 bases, leaving 10 bases between them. The CDR3 contains 15 residues. CDR3 residues: CATSDGAITYNEQFF. CDR3 coding DNA: TGTGCCACCAGTGATGGGGCGATAACCTACAATGAGCAGTTCTTC.

This clone was seen a handful of times. The chain recombines TRBV9 with TRBJ2-2; 9 bases line up with TRBD2. The V and J ends lost 3 bases and 4 bases, in that order; junction bases with no gene match: 4. Germline assignment: CDR1 SGDLS and CDR2 YYNGEE. CDR3 length equals 15 residues. The DNA of the CDR3 is TGTGCCAGCAGCGGAATAGCGGGGGCCACCGGGGAGCTGTTTTTT. Protein: CASSGIAGATGELFF.

This chain joins TRBV19 and TRBJ2-3; 10 bases are a match to TRBD2. Unmatched junction bases numbered 6, after V lost 4 bases and J lost 2 bases. The length of the CDR3 is 16 residues. CDR1 LNHDA and CDR2 SQIVND come from the germline V gene (reference sequence). The CDR3 region is CASSTSGRAITDTQYF. The CDR3 nucleotides are TGTGCCAGTAGTACCAGCGGGAGGGCCATCACAGATACGCAGTATTTT.

This clone was seen only once. The chain is built from TRBV5-1 and TRBJ2-5; D is perhaps TRBD2 (6 bases). Trimming stripped 6 bases from V and 2 bases from J, with 11 bases between. From germline, CDR1 is SGHRS and CDR2 YFSETQ. The CDR3 sequence is 13 residues long. CDR3 region: CASMEGGQETQYF. CDR3 bases: TGCGCCAGCATGGAGGGTGGGCAAGAGACCCAGTACTTC.

This rearrangement joins TRBV25-1 to TRBJ2-1, with 9 bases that match TRBD1. Losses at the gene ends were 2 bases for V and 3 bases for J; bases not matched to a gene: 2. The V gene's germline CDR1 is MGHDK and CDR2 SYGVNS. This CDR3 is built from 15 residues. The CDR3 sequence is CASSELGQGYNEQFF. The CDR3 DNA reads as TGTGCCAGCAGTGAACTGGGACAGGGCTACAATGAGCAGTTCTTC.

J is TRBJ2-2 and V is TRBV18; the D is unclear. Germline V gives CDR1 KGHSH, CDR2 LQKENI. The CDR3 covers 16 residues. The V gene lost 6 bases and the J gene lost 0 bases, with 14 bases spanning the gap. CDR3 nucleotide sequence: TGTGCCAGCTCTCCAGACACTTTTCCGAACACCGGGGAGCTGTTTTTT. Amino acids: CASSPDTFPNTGELFF. Looking up the rest from reference TRBV18 and TRBJ2-2 gives the full variable domain: NAGVMQNPRHLVRRRGQEARLRCSPMKGHSHVYWYRQLPEEGLKFMVYLQKENIIDESGMPKERFSAEFPKEGPSILRIQQVVRGDSAAYFCASSPDTFPNTGELFFGEGSRLTVL.

The chain carries TRBV10-3 and TRBJ2-3; 7 nucleotides agree with TRBD2. The CDR3 loop spans 15 amino acids. J lost 4 bases, V lost 3 bases, and 7 bases had no gene match. The germline CDR1 and CDR2 sequences are ENHRY and SYGVKD. The CDR3 sequence is CAISDPGTIPDTQYF. The CDR3 DNA reads as TGTGCCATCAGTGATCCCGGGACTATTCCAGATACGCAGTATTTT.

The chain couples TRBV19 to TRBJ1-2; D may be TRBD1 (6 bases). The CDR3 contains 11 residues. The V end was cut by 7 bases, the J end by 6 bases, with 9 bases between. Per germline, CDR1 LNHDA and CDR2 SQIVND (reference sequence). CDR3 region: CASKDRDGYTF. As DNA, the CDR3 is TGTGCCAGTAAGGACAGAGATGGCTACACCTTC.

The gene calls are TRBV5-4 and TRBJ2-5; possibly TRBD1 for D (5 bases). Trimming took off 1 base at V and 5 bases at J, with 9 bases between the two ends. Germline V lookup: CDR1 SGHNT, CDR2 YYREEE (reference sequence). The CDR3 totals 13 residues. The CDR3 here is CASSLRAGETQYF. The DNA of the CDR3 is TGTGCCAGCAGCTTGAGGGCAGGGGAGACCCAGTACTTC.

The chain employs TRBV7-9 and TRBJ1-2; D remains unclear. Germline V gene sequence: CDR1 SEHNR, CDR2 FQNEAQ (reference sequence). V lost 4 bases, J lost 14 bases, and 17 bases lay in between. The CDR3 spans 12 residues. The CDR3 reads CASSSGGARGTF. CDR3 bases: TGTGCCAGCAGCTCAGGAGGTGCCCGAGGGACCTTC. The full variable domain, in which reference TRBV7-9 and TRBJ1-2 provide the parts outside the CDR3, is DTGVSQNPRHKITKRGQNVTFRCDPISEHNRLYWYRQTLGQGPEFLTYFQNEAQLEKSRLLSDRFSAERPKGSFSTLEIQRTEQGDSAMYLCASSSGGARGTFGSGTRLTVV.

The rearrangement uses TRBV5-8 and TRBJ1-5; D is possibly TRBD1 (6 bases). Germline assignment: CDR1 SGHTS and CDR2 YDEGEE. V was pared by 0 bases and J by 8 bases, with 9 bases between. This CDR3 spans 13 amino acids. CDR3 sequence (DNA): TGTGCCAGCAGCTTGGACAGGGAGAAGCCCCAGCATTTT. Translating it yields CASSLDREKPQHF. The complete variable domain, with remaining parts taken from reference TRBV5-8 and TRBJ1-5, reads EAGVTQSPTHLIKTRGQQATLRCSPISGHTSVYWYQQALGLGLQFLLWYDEGEERNRGNFPPRFSGRQFPNYSSELNVNALELEDSALYLCASSLDREKPQHFGDGTRLSIL.

This chain links TRBV29-1 with TRBJ1-1, with D perhaps matching TRBD1 (5 bases). CDR1 SQVTM and CDR2 ANQGSEA come from the germline V gene. The CDR3 is 14 amino acids. The V and J ends lost 6 bases and 5 bases respectively, with 19 bases between them. CDR3 in amino acids: CSVANGGGLTEAFF. The DNA of the CDR3 is TGCAGCGTCGCAAACGGGGGGGGTTTAACTGAAGCTTTCTTT.

The chain combines TRBV9 with TRBJ2-5; 10 bases are shared with TRBD2. Germline CDR1 is SGDLS and CDR2 is YYNGEE. The V and J ends lost 0 bases and 7 bases, in that order; junction bases with no gene match: 6. CDR3 length: 15 residues. CDR3 residues: CASSVEAGGPRTQYF. CDR3 nucleotide sequence: TGTGCCAGCAGCGTAGAAGCGGGAGGGCCCAGGACCCAGTACTTC.